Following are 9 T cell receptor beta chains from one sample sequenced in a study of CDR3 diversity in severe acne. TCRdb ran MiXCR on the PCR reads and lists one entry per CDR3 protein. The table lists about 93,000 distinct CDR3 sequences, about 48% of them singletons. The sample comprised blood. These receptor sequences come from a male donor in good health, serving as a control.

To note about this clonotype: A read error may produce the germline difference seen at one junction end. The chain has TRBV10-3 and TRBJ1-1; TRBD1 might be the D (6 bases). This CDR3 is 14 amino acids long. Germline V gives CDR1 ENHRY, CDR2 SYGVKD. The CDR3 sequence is CASSSPPGETEAFF. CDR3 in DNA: TGTGCCAGCAGTTCGCCCCCAGGGGAAACTGAAGCTTTCTTT.

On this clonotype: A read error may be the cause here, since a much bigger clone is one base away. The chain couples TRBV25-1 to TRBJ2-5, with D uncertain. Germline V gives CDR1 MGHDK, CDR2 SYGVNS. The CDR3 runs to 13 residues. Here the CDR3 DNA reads TGTGCCGGCAGTGATGGGGATCGGGAGACCCAGTACTTC. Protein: CAGSDGDRETQYF.

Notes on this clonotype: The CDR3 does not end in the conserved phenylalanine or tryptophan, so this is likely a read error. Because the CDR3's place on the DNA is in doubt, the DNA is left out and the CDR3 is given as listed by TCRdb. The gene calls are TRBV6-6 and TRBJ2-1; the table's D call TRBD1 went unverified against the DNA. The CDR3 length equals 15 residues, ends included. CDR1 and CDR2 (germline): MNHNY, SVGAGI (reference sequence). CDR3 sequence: CASRVQGGYGYTFGS.

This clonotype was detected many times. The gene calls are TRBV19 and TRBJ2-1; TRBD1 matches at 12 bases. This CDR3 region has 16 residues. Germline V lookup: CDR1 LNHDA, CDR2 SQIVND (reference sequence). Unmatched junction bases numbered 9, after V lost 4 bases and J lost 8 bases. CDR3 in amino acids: CASSTTGTGGLYEQFF. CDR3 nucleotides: TGTGCCAGTAGTACTACCGGGACAGGGGGCCTGTATGAGCAGTTCTTC.

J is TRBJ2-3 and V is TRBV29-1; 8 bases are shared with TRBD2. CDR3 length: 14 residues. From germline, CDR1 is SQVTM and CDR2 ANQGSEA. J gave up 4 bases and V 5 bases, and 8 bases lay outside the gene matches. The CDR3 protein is CSVRGGGPSDTQYF. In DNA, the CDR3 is TGCAGCGTTCGGGGGGGAGGGCCATCAGATACGCAGTATTTT.

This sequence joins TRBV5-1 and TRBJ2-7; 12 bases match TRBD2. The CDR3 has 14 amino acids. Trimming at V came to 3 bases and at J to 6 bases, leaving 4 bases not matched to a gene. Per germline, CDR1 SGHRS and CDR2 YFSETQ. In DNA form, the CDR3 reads TGCGCCAGCAGCTGGACTAGCGGGGTAGTCGAGCAGTACTTC. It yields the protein CASSWTSGVVEQYF.

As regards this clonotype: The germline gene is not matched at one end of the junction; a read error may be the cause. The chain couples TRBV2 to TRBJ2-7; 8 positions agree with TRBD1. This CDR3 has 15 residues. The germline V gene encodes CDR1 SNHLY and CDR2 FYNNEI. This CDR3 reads CASSLDRGPSYEQHF. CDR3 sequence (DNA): TGTGCCAGCAGCCTCGACAGGGGTCCTTCCTACGAGCAGCACTTC. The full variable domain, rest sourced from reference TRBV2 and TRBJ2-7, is EPEVTQTPSHQVTQMGQEVILRCVPISNHLYFYWYRQILGQKVEFLVSFYNNEISEKSEIFDDQFSVERPDGSNFTLKIRSTKLEDSAMYFCASSLDRGPSYEQHFGPGTRLTVT.

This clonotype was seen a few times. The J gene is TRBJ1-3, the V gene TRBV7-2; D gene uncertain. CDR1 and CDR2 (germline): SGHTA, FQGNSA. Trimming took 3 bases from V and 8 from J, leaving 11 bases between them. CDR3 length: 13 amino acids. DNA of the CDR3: TGTGCCAGCAGCTTCCAGGTGGAGGACACCATATATTTT. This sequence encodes CASSFQVEDTIYF.

The CDR3 sequence: CASSGQGLPLHF. The CDR3 DNA follows: TGTGCCAGCAGTGGACAGGGGCTGCCCCTCCACTTT. The chain carries TRBV27 and TRBJ1-6; 9 bases are shared with TRBD1. Germline lookup yields CDR1 MNHEY and CDR2 SMNVEV (reference sequence). The CDR3 consists of 12 residues. V dropped 5 bases and J dropped 13; count of bases not matched to a gene: 3.